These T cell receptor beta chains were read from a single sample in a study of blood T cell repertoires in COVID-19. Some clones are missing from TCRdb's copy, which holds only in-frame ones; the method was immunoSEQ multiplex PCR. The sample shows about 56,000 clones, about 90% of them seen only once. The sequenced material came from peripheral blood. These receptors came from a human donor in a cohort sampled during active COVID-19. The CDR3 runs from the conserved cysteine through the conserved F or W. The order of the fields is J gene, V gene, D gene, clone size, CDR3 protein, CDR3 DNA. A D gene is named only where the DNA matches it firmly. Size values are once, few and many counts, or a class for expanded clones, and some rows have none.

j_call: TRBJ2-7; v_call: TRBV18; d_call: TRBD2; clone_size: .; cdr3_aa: CASSPHGSGGSYEQYF; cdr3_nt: TGTGCCAGCTCACCCCATGGTAGCGGGGGGTCCTACGAGCAGTACTTC
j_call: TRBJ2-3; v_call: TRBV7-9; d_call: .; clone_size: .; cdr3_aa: CASSLGLSTDTQYF; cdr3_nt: TGTGCCAGCAGCTTAGGGCTCAGCACAGATACGCAGTATTTT
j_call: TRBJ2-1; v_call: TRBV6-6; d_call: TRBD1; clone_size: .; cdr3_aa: CASTRTGPYNEQFF; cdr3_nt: TGTGCCAGTACCCGGACAGGGCCCTACAATGAGCAGTTCTTC
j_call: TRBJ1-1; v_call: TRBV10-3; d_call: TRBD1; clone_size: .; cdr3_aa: CAIRGAQGAATEAFF; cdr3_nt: TGTGCCATCAGGGGGGCCCAGGGGGCGGCCACTGAAGCTTTCTTT
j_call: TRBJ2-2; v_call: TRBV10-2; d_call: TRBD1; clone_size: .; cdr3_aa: CALRGPSTGELFF; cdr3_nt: TGCGCCCTCAGGGGGCCGTCCACCGGGGAGCTGTTTTTT
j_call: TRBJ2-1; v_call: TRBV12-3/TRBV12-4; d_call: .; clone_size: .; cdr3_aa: CASSLGRSREQFF; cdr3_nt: TGTGCCAGCAGTTTAGGAAGGAGCCGGGAGCAGTTCTTC
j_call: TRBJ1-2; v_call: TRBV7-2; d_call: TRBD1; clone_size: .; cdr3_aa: CASRGQGNRGYTF; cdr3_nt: TGTGCCAGCAGAGGACAGGGGAATAGGGGCTACACCTTC
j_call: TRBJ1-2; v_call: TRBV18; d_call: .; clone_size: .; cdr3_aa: CASSLENLGAGPNYGYTF; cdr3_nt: TGTGCCAGCTCACTCGAAAATCTTGGGGCCGGCCCTAACTATGGCTACACCTTC
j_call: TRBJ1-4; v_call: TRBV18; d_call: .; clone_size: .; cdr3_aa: CASSSDSYEKLFF; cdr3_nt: TGTGCCAGCTCATCGGACTCCTATGAAAAACTGTTTTTT
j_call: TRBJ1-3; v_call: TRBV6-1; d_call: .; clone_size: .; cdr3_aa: CASSEPGTRNTIYF; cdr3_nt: TGTGCCAGCAGTGAACCAGGGACTAGAAACACCATATATTTT
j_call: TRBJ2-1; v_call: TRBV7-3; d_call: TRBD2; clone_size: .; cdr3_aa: CASSLIASGAYNEQFF; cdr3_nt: TGTGCCAGCAGCTTAATTGCTAGCGGGGCGTACAATGAGCAGTTCTTC
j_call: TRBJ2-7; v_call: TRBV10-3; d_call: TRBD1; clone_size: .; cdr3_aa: CAISSGTGENEQYF; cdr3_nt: TGTGCCATCAGCTCCGGGACAGGGGAAAACGAGCAGTACTTC
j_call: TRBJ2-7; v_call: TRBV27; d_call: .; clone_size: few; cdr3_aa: CASSLTQGLSSYEQYF; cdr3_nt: TGTGCCAGCAGTTTAACCCAGGGCTTAAGCTCCTACGAGCAGTACTTC
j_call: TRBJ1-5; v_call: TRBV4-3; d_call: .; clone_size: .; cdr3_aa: CASSQELAGRGNQPQHF; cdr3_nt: TGCGCCAGCAGCCAAGAGTTGGCGGGGCGAGGCAATCAGCCCCAGCATTTT
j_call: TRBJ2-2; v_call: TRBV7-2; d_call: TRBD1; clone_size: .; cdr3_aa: CASRGTGGPGELFF; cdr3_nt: TGTGCCAGCAGAGGAACAGGGGGACCCGGGGAGCTGTTTTTT
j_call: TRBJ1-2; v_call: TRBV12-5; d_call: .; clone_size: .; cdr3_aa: CASGFHQGWYGYTF; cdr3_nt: TGTGCTAGTGGTTTTCACCAGGGATGGTATGGCTACACCTTC
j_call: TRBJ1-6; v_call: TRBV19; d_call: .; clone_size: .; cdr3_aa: CASSIVRTPPSAYNSPLHF; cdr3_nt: TGTGCCAGTAGTATAGTGAGGACACCACCAAGTGCCTATAATTCACCCCTCCACTTT
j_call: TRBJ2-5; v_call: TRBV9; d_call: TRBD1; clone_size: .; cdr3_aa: CASGRYGTDQETQYF; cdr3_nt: TGTGCCAGCGGAAGGTACGGGACAGACCAAGAGACCCAGTACTTC
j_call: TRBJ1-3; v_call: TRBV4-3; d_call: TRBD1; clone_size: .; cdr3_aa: CASSQVHRGTGNTIYF; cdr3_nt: TGCGCCAGCAGCCAAGTTCACAGGGGAACTGGAAACACCATATATTTT
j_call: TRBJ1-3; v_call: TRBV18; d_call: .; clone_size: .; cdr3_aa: CASSRDSRSGNTIYF; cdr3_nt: TGTGCCAGCTCACGAGACAGTCGCTCTGGAAACACCATATATTTT
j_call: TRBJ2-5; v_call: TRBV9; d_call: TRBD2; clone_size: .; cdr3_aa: CASSVATAGGYQETQYF; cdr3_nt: TGTGCCAGCAGCGTAGCTACGGCGGGGGGGTACCAAGAGACCCAGTACTTC
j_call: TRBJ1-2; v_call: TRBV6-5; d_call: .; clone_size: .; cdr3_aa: CASSLWGQGNYGYTF; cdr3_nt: TGTGCCAGCAGTCTTTGGGGGCAAGGGAACTATGGCTACACCTTC
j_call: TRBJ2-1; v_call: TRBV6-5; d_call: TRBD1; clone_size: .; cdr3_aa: CASSSWTGSSYNEQFF; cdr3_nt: TGTGCCAGCAGTTCTTGGACAGGAAGCTCCTACAATGAGCAGTTCTTC
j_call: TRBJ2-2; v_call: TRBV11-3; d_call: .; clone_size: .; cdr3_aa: CASSSDRITGELFF; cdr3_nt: TGTGCCAGCAGCTCCGACAGGATCACCGGGGAGCTGTTTTTT
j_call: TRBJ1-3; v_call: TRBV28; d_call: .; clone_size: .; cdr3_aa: CASNSFAVTTGNTIYF; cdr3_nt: TGTGCCAGCAATTCATTCGCGGTTACGACTGGAAACACCATATATTTT
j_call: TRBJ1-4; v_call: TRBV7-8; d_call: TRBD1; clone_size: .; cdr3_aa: CASSLGPGQVNEKLFF; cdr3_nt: TGTGCCAGCAGCTTAGGTCCGGGACAGGTTAATGAAAAACTGTTTTTT
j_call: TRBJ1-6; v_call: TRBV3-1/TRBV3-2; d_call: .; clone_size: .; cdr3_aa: CASSQDRLLSPLHF; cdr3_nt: TGTGCCAGCAGCCAAGATCGGTTGCTTTCACCCCTCCACTTT
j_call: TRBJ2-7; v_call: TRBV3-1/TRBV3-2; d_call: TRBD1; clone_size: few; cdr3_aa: CASSPDRGSEQYF; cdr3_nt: TGTGCCAGCAGCCCGGACAGGGGTTCCGAGCAGTACTTC
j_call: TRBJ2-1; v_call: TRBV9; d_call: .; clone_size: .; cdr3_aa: CASSVEGEPYNEQFF; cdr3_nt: TGTGCCAGCAGCGTAGAGGGGGAACCATACAATGAGCAGTTCTTC
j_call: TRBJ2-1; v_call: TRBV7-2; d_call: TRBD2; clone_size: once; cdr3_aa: CASSFGRGGYNEQFF; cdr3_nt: TGTGCCAGCAGCTTCGGGCGGGGGGGCTACAATGAGCAGTTCTTC
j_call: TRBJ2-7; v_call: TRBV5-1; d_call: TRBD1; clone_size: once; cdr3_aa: CASSQSRDRLVYEQYF; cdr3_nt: TGCGCCAGCAGTCAATCCCGGGACAGGCTTGTCTACGAGCAGTACTTC
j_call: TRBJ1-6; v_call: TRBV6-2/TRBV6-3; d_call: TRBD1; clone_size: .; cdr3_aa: CASSSDRGLGSPLHF; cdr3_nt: TGTGCCAGCAGTTCGGACAGGGGGCTTGGTTCACCCCTCCACTTT
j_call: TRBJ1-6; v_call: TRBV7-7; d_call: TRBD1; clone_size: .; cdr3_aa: CASSLGTGNSPLHF; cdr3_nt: TGTGCTAGCAGCTTGGGGACAGGGAATTCACCCCTCCACTTT
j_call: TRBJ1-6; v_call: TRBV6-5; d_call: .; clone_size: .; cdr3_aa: CASSYGGFNNSPLHF; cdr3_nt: TGTGCCAGCAGTTATGGAGGATTTAATAATTCACCCCTCCACTTT
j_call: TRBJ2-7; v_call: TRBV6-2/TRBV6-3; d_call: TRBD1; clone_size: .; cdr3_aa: CASSRNRGWEQYF; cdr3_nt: TGTGCCAGCAGCCGCAACAGGGGGTGGGAGCAGTACTTC
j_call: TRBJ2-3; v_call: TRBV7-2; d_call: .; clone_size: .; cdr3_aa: CASSLAGGDTQYF; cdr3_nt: TGTGCCAGCAGCTTAGCGGGGGGAGATACGCAGTATTTT